The clone carrying this TCR beta chain was observed a few times. TCRdb fed the RT-PCR reads into MiXCR, producing one record per CDR3 protein. The data show about 700,000 distinct CDR3 sequences, with roughly 15% seen just once and about 7.6% held by the top ten. The ends were cut back, 2 bases at V and 4 bases at J, with 14 bases in the middle. The CDR3 totals 15 residues. Per germline, CDR1 LGHDT and CDR2 YNNKEL (reference sequence). The source of the sample is a study of response to subunit inactivated influenza vaccine. This chain joins TRBV3-1 and TRBJ2-5, with D perhaps TRBD1 (6 bases). Sample: PBMCs from blood, taken around 14 days before vaccination. This sequence originates from a man aged 50 to 59 who received an inactivated influenza vaccine. CDR3 DNA: TGTGCCAGCAGCCAACCTACAGGGACCCGAGAGACCCAGTACTTC. Protein sequence: CASSQPTGTRETQYF.